This TCR beta chain appears in the sequencing data of a study of T cell responses to AZD1222 COVID-19 vaccine. Comment on this clone: What it binds is unknown.

Pooled samples include second doses given at about 4 or 12 weeks. TCRdb's table, derived via immunoSEQ multiplex PCR, lists solely in-frame clones and lacks some. The sample contains tens of thousands of clones, around nine tenths of which appear only once. Whole-study results and caveats: With two AZD1222 doses given, Spike-specific TCR breadth and depth both rose. The donors showed a predominance of white British ancestry and of females, with possible underestimation of clonal diversity. At 160-218 and 743-854, vaccine-associated CD4 TCRs were dominant, and they spanned spike.

Germline CDR1 is MNHEY and CDR2 is SMNVEV (reference sequence). The ends lost 6 bases at V and 9 bases at J; junction bases unmatched: 15. There are 17 residues in the CDR3. This clonotype was obtained from an adult who received the AZD1222 COVID-19 vaccine. This specimen consisted of peripheral blood, obtained 28 days after the second AZD1222 dose. The chain has TRBV27 and TRBJ1-6; 9 bases align to TRBD1. The CDR3 DNA reads as TGTGCCAGCAGGATCCTCGGGACAGGGCCCTATGGTTCACCCCTCCACTTT. Its translation is CASRILGTGPYGSPLHF.